This T cell receptor beta chain is drawn from a study of blood T cell repertoires in COVID-19. Study at large: Spain, Italy and the United States supplied samples that represented acute and convalescent COVID-19. Nucleic acid was either cDNA or gDNA, and it came from T cells, B-cell-depleted T cells, or PBMCs.

Source study methods: Nucleated cell number was recorded as an estimate derived from reference gene primer amplification. Some clones are missing from TCRdb's copy, which holds only in-frame ones; the method was immunoSEQ multiplex PCR. V, J and clone size reflect that table, while D and trimming were determined from the DNA. The repertoire holds tens of thousands of clones, with 75% to 90% as singletons. Enrolment of Seattle patients took place during active infection, and they were followed longitudinally. The V and J ends lost 6 bases and 0 bases respectively, with 12 bases between them. The CDR3 has 14 residues. Germline V gene lookup returns CDR1 SGHTA and CDR2 FQGNSA.

The chain combines TRBV7-2 with TRBJ2-7, with a possible D match to TRBD1 (5 bases). Material for sequencing was peripheral blood. The clonotype was recovered from a woman aged 55-69 years with COVID-19, enrolled during active disease. CDR3 protein: CASRFTGSSYEQYF. DNA of the CDR3: TGTGCCAGCAGATTTACAGGTAGCTCCTACGAGCAGTACTTC.